Listed here are 17 T cell receptor beta chains from one sample, sequenced in a study of long-term antiretroviral therapy in people with HIV. A v3.0 immunoSEQ assay was performed at survey level. Assay: immunoSEQ multiplex PCR; the TCRdb copy retains only in-frame clones and omits some. The sample lists almost 30,000 clones; 85% to 90% were seen once. The source was unsorted PBMCs, collected 3.2 years before starting antiretroviral therapy. The source of these receptors is a man aged 45 to 65 with HIV.

The chain is built from TRBV29-1 and TRBJ1-2; 9 bases are shared with TRBD1. Germline V lookup: CDR1 SQVTM, CDR2 ANQGSEA. This CDR3 region has 13 residues. Unmatched junction bases numbered 7, after V lost 6 bases and J lost 5 bases. The CDR3 reads CSVSRTGEYGYTF. The DNA for the CDR3 is TGCAGCGTCTCTAGGACAGGGGAATATGGCTACACCTTC.

This sequence joins TRBV5-4 and TRBJ2-5; D remains ambiguous. V was clipped by 6 bases and J by 3 bases, with 15 bases between them. This CDR3 comprises 14 residues. Germline V gene data show CDR1 as SGHNT and CDR2 as YYREEE (reference sequence). This CDR3 is CASNPRGREETQYF. The CDR3 DNA sequence: TGTGCCAGCAATCCCCGAGGACGGGAAGAGACCCAGTACTTC. The full variable domain, its missing parts supplied by reference TRBV5-4 and TRBJ2-5, is ETGVTQSPTHLIKTRGQQVTLRCSSQSGHNTVSWYQQALGQGPQFIFQYYREEENGRGNFPPRFSGLQFPNYSSELNVNALELDDSALYLCASNPRGREETQYFGPGTRLLVL.

CDR3 protein: CASSLADRARNSPLHF. CDR3 bases: TGCGCCAGCAGCTTGGCGGACAGGGCGCGAAATTCACCCCTCCACTTT. The rearrangement uses TRBV5-1 and TRBJ1-6; 8 bases match TRBD1. The germline CDR1 and CDR2 sequences are SGHRS and YFSETQ. Trimming removed 0 bases from V and 7 bases from J; junction bases left unmatched: 6. The CDR3 contains 16 residues. The variable domain in full, completed from reference TRBV5-1 and TRBJ1-6, reads KAGVTQTPRYLIKTRGQQVTLSCSPISGHRSVSWYQQTPGQGLQFLFEYFSETQRNKGNFPGRFSGRQFSNSRSEMNVSTLELGDSALYLCASSLADRARNSPLHFGNGTRLTVT.

V usage is TRBV5-1 and J usage is TRBJ1-1; a possible D gene is TRBD1 (6 bases). Germline CDR1 and CDR2: SGHRS and YFSETQ. CDR3 length: 14 amino acids. With 6 bases removed from V and 5 bases from J, the gap between germline ends came to 17 bases. In nucleotides, the CDR3 is TGCGCCAGCACCGACGGACAGTCTGTAACTGAAGCTTTCTTT. Protein sequence: CASTDGQSVTEAFF.

The chain links TRBV20-1 to TRBJ2-5; D gene unclear. The CDR3 sequence is 11 residues long. Germline lookup yields CDR1 DFQATT and CDR2 SNEGSKA (reference sequence). Trimming removed 0 bases at V and 9 bases at J, with 8 bases between. In DNA, the CDR3 is TGCAGTGCTAGAGAGAACGGCCCCCAGTACTTC. Protein product: CSARENGPQYF.

This clone was counted a single time. This chain links TRBV2 with TRBJ2-5; TRBD1 matches at 12 bases. CDR3 length: 15 residues. J lost 4 bases, V lost 5 bases, and 5 bases had no gene match. CDR1 is SNHLY, CDR2 FYNNEI, per germline. The CDR3 spells CASSRDRGRGETQYF. Written as DNA, the CDR3 is TGTGCCAGCAGTCGGGACAGGGGGCGCGGAGAGACCCAGTACTTC.

This clone has just one count. The CDR3 protein is CAWRGDGDTQYF. The DNA of the CDR3 is TGTGCCTGGAGGGGAGATGGAGATACGCAGTATTTT. The chain uses TRBV30 and TRBJ2-3; a weak D match, TRBD2 (5 bases). From germline, CDR1 is GTSNPN and CDR2 SVGIG (reference sequence). CDR3 length equals 12 residues. Trimming cost V 3 bases and J 5 bases, with 9 bases left between them.

The chain is built from TRBV18 and TRBJ1-2; tentative D call: TRBD1 (6 bases). In germline, CDR1 is KGHSH, CDR2 LQKENI. V lost 3 bases and J lost 2, with 16 bases in between. The CDR3 runs 16 residues. The CDR3 DNA reads TGTGCCAGCTCACCGCTATCAGGGGCAAAAAACTATGGCTACACCTTC. The encoded protein is CASSPLSGAKNYGYTF.

The chain carries TRBV5-1 and TRBJ2-5; D possibly corresponds to TRBD1 (5 bases). Looked up from germline, CDR1 is SGHRS and CDR2 is YFSETQ. CDR3 length: 14 residues. V lost 2 bases and J lost 5, with 13 bases in between. CDR3 residues: CASSLLQEGETQYF. DNA for the CDR3: TGCGCCAGCAGCTTATTACAGGAAGGGGAGACCCAGTACTTC.

The J gene is TRBJ1-2, the V gene TRBV10-1, with D maybe TRBD1 (5 bases). V was pared by 1 base and J by 6 bases, with 12 bases between. Germline CDR1 and CDR2: WNHNN and SYGVQD (reference sequence). The CDR3 is 14 residues long. This CDR3 reads CASSELGDRHGYTF. CDR3 sequence (DNA): TGCGCCAGCAGTGAGTTGGGGGACCGACATGGCTACACCTTC.

The chain couples TRBV6-8 to TRBJ2-7; possibly TRBD2 for D (5 bases). CDR1 MNHGY and CDR2 SAAAGT come from the germline V gene. This CDR3 region has 16 residues. The ends were cut back, 1 base at V and 5 bases at J, with 18 bases in the middle. The DNA for the CDR3 is TGTGCCAGCAGTTACTGGCTAGCCGACACAGAGAACGAGCAGTACTTC. This gives the protein CASSYWLADTENEQYF.

The gene calls are TRBV29-1 and TRBJ2-2, with 7 bases aligning to TRBD2. CDR3 length equals 14 residues. Germline CDR1 SQVTM, CDR2 ANQGSEA. The V and J ends lost 4 bases and 0 bases, in that order; junction bases with no gene match: 2. CDR3 nucleotide sequence: TGCAGCGTTGTGCGGGGGACGAACACCGGGGAGCTGTTTTTT. Translated, it gives CSVVRGTNTGELFF.

This clone was counted a single time. The chain is built from TRBV7-9 and TRBJ2-5, with D uncertain. Germline V gene sequence: CDR1 SEHNR, CDR2 FQNEAQ (reference sequence). Deletions cut 2 bases from V and 1 base from J, with 14 bases between. The CDR3 length is 16 residues. CDR3 nucleotides: TGTGCCAGCAGCTTAATAAAGGACGGCTTCCAAGAGACCCAGTACTTC. Amino acid sequence: CASSLIKDGFQETQYF.

The genes are TRBV7-9 and TRBJ1-5; D ambiguous. The germline CDR1 and CDR2 sequences are SEHNR and FQNEAQ (reference sequence). The germline V and J ends were trimmed by 4 bases and 5 bases, with 12 bases remaining between them. There are 14 residues in the CDR3. CDR3 loop: CASSSGSGYQPQHF. DNA of the CDR3: TGTGCCAGCAGCTCGGGATCCGGCTATCAGCCCCAGCATTTT. The whole variable domain, remainder taken from reference TRBV7-9 and TRBJ1-5, is DTGVSQNPRHKITKRGQNVTFRCDPISEHNRLYWYRQTLGQGPEFLTYFQNEAQLEKSRLLSDRFSAERPKGSFSTLEIQRTEQGDSAMYLCASSSGSGYQPQHFGDGTRLSIL.

The chain links TRBV5-1 to TRBJ1-5; tentatively, D is TRBD1 (5 bases). CDR1 SGHRS and CDR2 YFSETQ come from the germline V gene. V was clipped by 4 bases and J by 5 bases, with 13 bases between them. The CDR3 runs to 14 residues. Written as DNA, the CDR3 is TGCGCCAGCAGCCCGGGGGGGAGGGATCAGCCCCAGCATTTT. Protein sequence: CASSPGGRDQPQHF.

The chain joins TRBV19 to TRBJ2-7; the match to TRBD1 covers 8 bases. The length of the CDR3 is 14 residues. CDR1 and CDR2 (germline): LNHDA, SQIVND (reference sequence). Unmatched junction bases numbered 14, after V lost 7 bases and J lost 9 bases. The CDR3 region has the DNA TGTGCCAGTAACCCCTCCGGGACAGGAGGGAGGCAGTACTTC. This translates into CASNPSGTGGRQYF.

The chain recombines TRBV6-5 with TRBJ2-7; TRBD1 matches 7 bases. CDR3 length equals 13 residues. J was trimmed by 13 bases and V by 6 bases; bases with no gene match: 15. The germline V gene encodes CDR1 MNHEY and CDR2 SVGAGI. The DNA of the CDR3 is TGTGCCAGCAGCTACGGCAACCGGGACAGTTTATACTTC. This gives the protein CASSYGNRDSLYF.